A single sample is the source of the 4 T cell receptor beta chains below, sequenced in a study of T cell changes during pregnancy in multiple sclerosis. Measured with immunoSEQ multiplex PCR; TCRdb has only the in-frame clones, and not every one. The sample records around 65,000 clones, approximately 89% being singletons. The sample consisted of peripheral blood, taken in the third trimester of pregnancy. These receptor sequences come from a female donor in good health, enrolled as a control in a pregnancy study.

Only one count was recorded for this clone. V gene TRBV9 combines with J gene TRBJ1-6, with D unclear. V gave up 5 bases and J gave up 7 bases, with 13 bases separating them. The germline gives CDR1 SGDLS, CDR2 YYNGEE. The CDR3 length is 14 residues. As DNA, the CDR3 is TGTGCCAGCAGGGAGGCTGCAGGCAATTCACCCCTCCACTTT. Encoded protein: CASREAAGNSPLHF.

The chain employs TRBV18 and TRBJ1-6, with TRBD1 as a possible D gene (5 bases). Germline assignment: CDR1 KGHSH and CDR2 LQKENI. CDR3 length: 14 amino acids. The V and J ends lost 8 bases and 7 bases respectively, with 15 bases between them. CDR3 bases: TGTGCCAGCACCCCCGCCGGGGGGAATTCACCCCTCCACTTT. Residues: CASTPAGGNSPLHF.

This clone was found once. The V call is TRBV4-1, the J call TRBJ2-3; D not resolved. This CDR3 comprises 11 residues. The ends were cut back, 3 bases at V and 7 bases at J, with 5 bases in the middle. Germline V gene lookup returns CDR1 MGHRA and CDR2 YSYEKL. The DNA of the CDR3 is TGCGCCAGCAGCCAGAGTAATACGCAGTATTTT. It codes for CASSQSNTQYF.

V usage is TRBV5-4 and J usage is TRBJ2-1; 8 bases fit TRBD2. The ends lost 0 bases at V and 3 bases at J; junction bases unmatched: 2. Germline assignment: CDR1 SGHNT and CDR2 YYREEE (reference sequence). This CDR3 region has 15 residues. The CDR3 here is CASSLDSGVYNEQFF. In DNA, the CDR3 is TGTGCCAGCAGCTTGGATAGCGGGGTCTACAATGAGCAGTTCTTC.